This T cell receptor (beta chain) is drawn from a study of blood T cell repertoires in COVID-19. On the study more broadly: The United States, Italy and Spain provided the acute and convalescent COVID-19 samples.

Trimming stripped 3 bases from V and 1 base from J, with 9 bases between. From germline, CDR1 is MNHEY and CDR2 SVGEGT. The CDR3 contains 14 residues. Participants spanned ages about 18 to 100 years and resided in about two dozen US areas. Participants had their cohort set by participant-reported clinical history. Repertoires were generated with immunoSEQ multiplex PCR, while TCRdb's copy carries only in-frame clones and drops some. The sample lists a few hundred thousand clones, roughly 90% occurring once. This sequence joins TRBV6-2 or TRBV6-3 and TRBJ1-1, with TRBD1 as a possible D gene (5 bases). Material for sequencing was PBMCs or T cells enriched from blood (not recorded which). This TCR was sampled from a woman aged 30 to 39 who had recovered from COVID-19. The CDR3 DNA is TGTGCCAGCAGTTATAGGGGCGGGAACACTGAAGCTTTCTTT. Translating it yields CASSYRGGNTEAFF.